Following are 6 T cell receptor beta chains from one sample sequenced in a study of blood T cell repertoires in COVID-19. Data came from immunoSEQ multiplex PCR; TCRdb stores just in-frame clones and leaves some out. The sample holds under 350,000 clones; approximately 86% are singletons and the top ten take around 4%. Sequences were obtained from PBMCs or T cells enriched from blood (not recorded which). Receptors were obtained from a woman between 35 and 50 years old with acute COVID-19.

The chain uses TRBV21-1 and TRBJ1-2; TRBD1, as called in the table, went unchecked against the DNA. TRBV21-1 is annotated as a pseudogene. There are 17 residues in the CDR3. CDR3 residues: CASSNKADSLKNYGYTF. CDR3 bases: TGTGCCAGCAGCAATAAGGCGGACAGTCTAAAGAACTATGGCTACACCTTC.

In its sample, this clone was seen once. An end of the junction differs from the germline gene, which may be a read error. The genes are TRBV7-3 and TRBJ2-5; 11 bases match TRBD2. Germline CDR1 SGHTA, CDR2 FQGTGA. The CDR3 is made up of 15 amino acids. In DNA form, the CDR3 reads TGTGCCAGCAGCTTCAGACTAGCGGGATTAGAGGCCCAGTACTTC. Translation: CASSFRLAGLEAQYF.

The rearrangement joins TRBV5-5 to TRBJ1-5; 11 nucleotides agree with TRBD1. In germline, CDR1 is SGHKS, CDR2 YYEKEE (reference sequence). The CDR3 covers 14 residues. J lost 6 bases, V lost 4 bases, and 3 bases had no gene match. This CDR3 reads CASSLGTGGQPQHF. The DNA for the CDR3 is TGTGCCAGCAGCCTAGGGACAGGGGGTCAGCCCCAGCATTTT.

The chain carries TRBV5-1 and TRBJ1-4, with D possibly TRBD1 on 6 matching bases. Germline values: CDR1 SGHRS, CDR2 YFSETQ. The CDR3 has 14 residues. V was pared by 3 bases and J by 3 bases, with 9 bases between. The DNA of the CDR3 is TGCGCCAGCAGCTCGACAGGCCCTAATGAAAAACTGTTTTTT. Protein product: CASSSTGPNEKLFF. Based on the CDR3 plus reference TRBV5-1 and TRBJ1-4, the full variable domain is KAGVTQTPRYLIKTRGQQVTLSCSPISGHRSVSWYQQTPGQGLQFLFEYFSETQRNKGNFPGRFSGRQFSNSRSEMNVSTLELGDSALYLCASSSTGPNEKLFFGSGTQLSVL.

J is TRBJ1-6 and V is TRBV6-6; no definite D call. CDR1 MNHNY and CDR2 SVGAGI come from the germline V gene (reference sequence). This CDR3 is built from 12 residues. Trimming shortened V by 5 bases and J by 9 bases, and 8 bases separated the two germline ends. The CDR3: CASSREGSPLHF. DNA of the CDR3: TGTGCCAGCAGTCGGGAGGGTTCACCCCTCCACTTT.

The CDR3 DNA reads TGTGCCAGCAGCTTACAAACTAGCACAGATACGCAGTATTTT. Protein product: CASSLQTSTDTQYF. The gene calls are TRBV7-2 and TRBJ2-3; D uncertain. The germline gives CDR1 SGHTA, CDR2 FQGNSA. This CDR3 is 14 amino acids long. V lost 2 bases and J lost 0, with 6 bases in between.